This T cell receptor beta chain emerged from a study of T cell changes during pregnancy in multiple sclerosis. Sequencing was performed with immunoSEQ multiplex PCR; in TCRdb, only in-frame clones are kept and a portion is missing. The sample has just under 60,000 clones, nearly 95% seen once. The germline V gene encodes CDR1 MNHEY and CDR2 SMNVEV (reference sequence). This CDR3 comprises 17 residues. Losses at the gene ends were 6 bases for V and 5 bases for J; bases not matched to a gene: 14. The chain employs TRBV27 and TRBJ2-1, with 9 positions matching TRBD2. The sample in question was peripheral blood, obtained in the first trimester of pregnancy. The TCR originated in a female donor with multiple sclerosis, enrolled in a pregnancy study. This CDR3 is CASSFTRIAGVNNEQFF. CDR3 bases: TGTGCCAGCAGCTTCACTCGAATAGCGGGGGTGAACAATGAGCAGTTCTTC.